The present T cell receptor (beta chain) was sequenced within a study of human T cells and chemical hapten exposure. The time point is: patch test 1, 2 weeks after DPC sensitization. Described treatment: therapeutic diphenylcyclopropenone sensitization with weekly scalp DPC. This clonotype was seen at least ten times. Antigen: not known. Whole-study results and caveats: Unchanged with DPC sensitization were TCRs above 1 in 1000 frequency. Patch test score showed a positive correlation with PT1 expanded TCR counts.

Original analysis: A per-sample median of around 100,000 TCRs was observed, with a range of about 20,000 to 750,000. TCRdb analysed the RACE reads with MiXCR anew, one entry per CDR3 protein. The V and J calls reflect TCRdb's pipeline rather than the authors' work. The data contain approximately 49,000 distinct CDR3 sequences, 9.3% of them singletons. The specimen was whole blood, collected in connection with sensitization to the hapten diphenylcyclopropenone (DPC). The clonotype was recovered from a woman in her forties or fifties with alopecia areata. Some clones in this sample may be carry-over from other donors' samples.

DNA for the CDR3: TGTGCCAGCAGTAACAGTTGGAACACTGAAGCTTTCTTT. Protein: CASSNSWNTEAFF. The chain couples TRBV28 to TRBJ1-1; D is undetermined. V lost 5 bases, J lost 1 base, and 8 bases lay in between. The CDR3 runs 13 residues. The germline V gene has CDR1 MDHEN and CDR2 SYDVKM.